A selection of T cell receptor beta chains follows, all from one sample in a study of T cells in Graves' hyperthyroidism and ophthalmopathy. TCRdb passed the multiplex PCR reads through MiXCR, listing each CDR3 protein once. The sample consists of a few hundred thousand distinct CDR3 sequences, 17% of them appearing once. The sequenced material came from blood. The receptors here all came from a woman younger than 35 with Graves' ophthalmopathy. Both conserved end residues are part of each CDR3. D genes are given only for firm matches. Clone size is stated in some rows and not others, as once, few, many or a class when expanded.

v_gene	d_gene	j_gene	abundance	CDR3aa	CDR3nt
TRBV9	.	TRBJ1-3	.	CASSPRQGVGNTIYF	TGTGCCAGCAGCCCACGACAAGGGGTTGGAAACACCATATATTTT
TRBV18	TRBD1	TRBJ2-1	many	CASSPRTGSDEQFF	TGTGCCAGCTCCCCCCGGACAGGTAGCGATGAGCAGTTCTTC
TRBV7-2	TRBD2	TRBJ2-7	many	CASSLKREAYEQYF	TGTGCCAGCAGCTTAAAGCGGGAGGCCTACGAGCAGTACTTC
TRBV7-7	TRBD1	TRBJ2-1	.	CASSLGQTSYNEQFF	TGTGCTAGCAGCCTGGGACAGACCTCCTACAATGAGCAGTTCTTC
TRBV28	.	TRBJ2-5	many	CASSDPGAMETQYF	TGTGCCAGCAGTGACCCCGGGGCAATGGAGACCCAGTACTTC
TRBV18	.	TRBJ1-1	many	CASSLLTGNTEAFF	TGTGCCAGCTCACTCCTTACTGGGAACACTGAAGCTTTCTTT
TRBV27	.	TRBJ2-3	.	CASSLFTGYTTTPDTQYF	TGTGCCAGCAGTTTATTTACGGGGTACACCACCACACCAGATACGCAGTATTTT
TRBV20-1	.	TRBJ1-1	.	CSASPENTEAFF	TGCAGTGCTAGTCCCGAGAACACTGAAGCTTTCTTT
TRBV6-1	.	TRBJ1-2	many	CASSRAGLGYGYTF	TGTGCCAGCAGTCGGGCTGGTCTAGGCTATGGCTACACCTTC
TRBV5-6	.	TRBJ2-5	many	CASSVGSQETQYF	TGTGCCAGCAGCGTAGGTTCTCAAGAGACCCAGTACTTC
TRBV6-1	TRBD1	TRBJ2-5	many	CASSLTGKETQYF	TGTGCCAGCAGTTTGACAGGGAAAGAGACCCAGTACTTC
TRBV9	.	TRBJ2-5	many	CASSAKPYGETQYF	TGTGCCAGCAGCGCAAAGCCCTATGGGGAGACCCAGTACTTC
TRBV20-1	.	TRBJ2-7	.	CSARSGFGYEQYF	TGCAGTGCTAGGTCAGGTTTCGGCTACGAGCAGTACTTC
TRBV28	.	TRBJ1-3	few	CASSLRENTIYF	TGTGCCAGCAGCCTCAGAGAAAACACCATATATTTT
TRBV7-2	.	TRBJ2-1	many	CASSPGDGVEQFF	TGTGCCAGCAGCCCCGGGGACGGGGTTGAGCAGTTCTTC
TRBV12-3/TRBV12-4	.	TRBJ2-1	many	CASSLGQINEQFF	TGTGCCAGCAGTTTAGGACAGATTAATGAGCAGTTCTTC
TRBV28	.	TRBJ2-5	many	CASSSPTEGETQYF	TGTGCCAGCAGTTCTCCGACAGAGGGGGAGACCCAGTACTTC
TRBV28	TRBD2	TRBJ2-1	many	CASSLPPGGLYNEQFF	TGTGCCAGCAGTTTACCTCCGGGGGGGCTTTACAATGAGCAGTTCTTC
TRBV11-3	TRBD1	TRBJ2-1	many	CASSRRGTGEAEQFF	TGTGCCAGCAGCCGCCGGGGGACAGGGGAAGCTGAGCAGTTCTTC
TRBV27	.	TRBJ2-5	many	CASSSFQTGQETQYF	TGTGCCAGCAGTTCCTTCCAGACAGGCCAGGAGACCCAGTACTTC
TRBV20-1	TRBD1	TRBJ2-5	.	CSATGGEETQYF	TGCAGCGCTACAGGGGGCGAAGAGACCCAGTACTTC
TRBV10-1	.	TRBJ2-1	many	CASSESRGRGYNEQFF	TGCGCCAGCAGTGAGTCAAGGGGTCGAGGCTACAATGAGCAGTTCTTC
TRBV20-1	.	TRBJ2-1	few	CSASLFRGSSYNEQFF	TGCAGTGCTAGTCTTTTCCGGGGGAGCTCCTACAATGAGCAGTTCTTC
TRBV9	TRBD2	TRBJ2-5	many	CASSVEAGTSGRDQETQYF	TGTGCCAGCAGCGTAGAGGCTGGGACTAGCGGGAGGGACCAAGAGACCCAGTACTTC
TRBV6-5	.	TRBJ1-1	many	CASSSYITEAFF	TGTGCCAGCAGTTCCTATATCACTGAAGCTTTCTTT
TRBV6-2/TRBV6-3	.	TRBJ2-1	many	CASSLGGLYNEQFF	TGTGCCAGCAGTTTGGGGGGCCTCTACAATGAGCAGTTCTTC
TRBV6-1	.	TRBJ1-2	.	CASSRRVSDAGYTF	TGTGCCAGCAGTCGCAGGGTTAGCGACGCTGGCTACACCTTC
TRBV9	.	TRBJ2-2	many	CASSLRDENTGELFF	TGTGCCAGCAGTCTCCGCGACGAGAACACCGGGGAGCTGTTTTTT
TRBV30	.	TRBJ1-2	few	CAWSVKLITNYGYTF	TGTGCCTGGAGTGTAAAGCTAATCACTAACTATGGCTACACCTTC
TRBV28	TRBD1	TRBJ1-1	.	CASSLSGTGVLGTEAFF	TGTGCCAGCAGTTTATCCGGGACAGGGGTCTTGGGCACTGAAGCTTTCTTT
TRBV15	TRBD1	TRBJ2-1	few	CATSRRPGTGAYNEQFF	TGTGCCACCAGCAGGAGGCCCGGGACAGGGGCCTACAATGAGCAGTTCTTC
TRBV30	.	TRBJ1-6	few	CAWTTGLTNYNSPLHF	TGTGCCTGGACGACGGGACTTACCAACTATAATTCACCCCTCCACTTT
TRBV6-1	TRBD1	TRBJ1-6	.	CASMGDRGYNSPLHF	TGTGCCAGCATGGGAGACAGGGGATATAATTCACCCCTCCACTTT
TRBV24-1	TRBD2	TRBJ2-1	few	CATSDPTLAGAYNEQFF	TGTGCCACCAGTGATCCGACACTAGCGGGGGCCTACAATGAGCAGTTCTTC
TRBV24-1	TRBD1	TRBJ1-1	many	CAAQQGTNTEAFF	TGTGCCGCCCAACAGGGGACGAACACTGAAGCTTTCTTT
TRBV5-6	TRBD2	TRBJ2-5	once	CASRALAGEETQYF	TGTGCCAGCAGAGCTCTAGCGGGCGAAGAGACCCAGTACTTC
TRBV6-2/TRBV6-3	.	TRBJ1-6	.	CASSYSSPGRGSPLHF	TGTGCCAGCAGTTACTCGAGTCCAGGTCGGGGTTCACCCCTCCACTTT
TRBV3-1	.	TRBJ2-1	.	CASSSGTIFF	TGTGCCAGCAGTTCCGGGACAATCTTCTTC
TRBV20-1	.	TRBJ1-5	.	CSATASGGSQPQHF	TGCAGTGCTACGGCCTCCGGAGGCTCTCAGCCCCAGCATTTT
TRBV29-1	TRBD1	TRBJ2-5	.	CSVGGGVGETQYF	TGCAGCGTTGGAGGGGGCGTTGGTGAGACCCAGTACTTC
TRBV11-2	TRBD2	TRBJ2-1	many	CASSLVYSGINNEQFF	TGTGCCAGCAGCTTAGTATACAGCGGGATAAACAATGAGCAGTTCTTC
TRBV20-1	TRBD1	TRBJ2-1	many	CSASPGQGASYILNEQFF	TGCAGTGCTAGCCCGGGACAGGGGGCGTCTTATATCCTCAATGAGCAGTTCTTC
TRBV5-6	TRBD2	TRBJ2-1	few	CASSLGTSGLEFF	TGTGCCAGCAGCTTGGGGACTAGCGGGTTGGAGTTCTTC
TRBV2	TRBD1	TRBJ2-1	many	CASSPGAGGRGNEQFF	TGTGCCAGCAGCCCAGGGGCAGGGGGCAGGGGCAATGAGCAGTTCTTC
TRBV6-1	.	TRBJ1-1	many	CASSKLTENTEAFF	TGTGCCAGCAGTAAACTGACAGAGAACACTGAAGCTTTCTTT
TRBV29-1	TRBD1	TRBJ2-7	.	CSVETEGQGDPYEQYF	TGCAGCGTTGAAACAGAGGGACAGGGGGATCCATACGAGCAGTACTTC
TRBV20-1	.	TRBJ2-7	.	CSVRPPERFSRPYEQYF	TGCAGTGTCCGACCCCCCGAGAGATTCAGCCGACCATACGAGCAGTACTTC
TRBV27	.	TRBJ1-2	.	CASSLSVGNYGYTF	TGTGCCAGCAGTTTAAGTGTGGGGAACTATGGCTACACCTTC
TRBV27	TRBD1	TRBJ1-2	.	CVSSLRGGSYGYTF	TGTGTTAGCAGTTTGAGAGGGGGCAGCTATGGCTACACCTTC
TRBV6-1	TRBD1	TRBJ1-2	many	CASKTTGTGNGYTF	TGTGCCAGCAAGACAACCGGGACAGGGAATGGCTACACCTTC
TRBV12-3/TRBV12-4	.	TRBJ2-1	few	CASSFSGLAYNEQFF	TGTGCCAGCAGTTTTAGCGGCCTAGCCTACAATGAGCAGTTCTTC
TRBV10-1	.	TRBJ1-1	.	CASRQAPNTEAFF	TGCGCCAGCAGACAGGCGCCGAACACTGAAGCTTTCTTT
TRBV3-1	TRBD1	TRBJ1-5	few	CASSQDRAPSNQPQHF	TGTGCCAGCAGCCAGGACAGGGCCCCTAGCAATCAGCCCCAGCATTTT
TRBV30	.	TRBJ2-7	many	CAWSVQGGPYEQYF	TGTGCCTGGAGTGTACAGGGTGGCCCCTACGAGCAGTACTTC
TRBV4-1	.	TRBJ2-7	.	CASSQAFLTGQVEQYF	TGCGCCAGCAGCCAAGCATTTTTAACAGGTCAGGTCGAGCAGTACTTC
TRBV6-2/TRBV6-3	TRBD1	TRBJ1-2	once	CAISGDRDSYGYTF	TGTGCCATCAGCGGAGACCGGGACAGCTATGGCTACACCTTC
TRBV7-9	.	TRBJ1-6	few	CASSLASPNSPLHF	TGTGCCAGCAGCTTAGCATCCCCGAATTCACCCCTCCACTTT
TRBV3-1	TRBD2	TRBJ2-1	.	CASSRSGGIYNEQFF	TGTGCCAGCAGCCGGAGCGGGGGGATCTACAATGAGCAGTTCTTC
TRBV6-2/TRBV6-3	.	TRBJ2-7	many	CASSYGGRGTYEQYF	TGTGCCAGCAGTTATGGGGGCCGAGGCACCTACGAGCAGTACTTC